This TCR beta chain is drawn from a study of PD-1 blockade in classical Hodgkin lymphoma (dated by TCRdb to the early 2020s). About the full investigation: Nivolumab dosing was 3 mg/kg intravenously every 2 weeks, continuing until either disease progression or unacceptable toxicity. To define a peripheral blood immune signature of response to PD-1 blockade in classical Hodgkin lymphoma, the study combined TCR beta sequencing with CyTOF.

CDR1 and CDR2 are drawn from the germline V gene: SGHTA, FQGNSA. The CDR3, from cysteine to phenylalanine, totals 13 residues. Only the CDR3 region is kept as DNA, spanning 39 bases read in frame from base 1. V loses 6 bases, J loses 4 bases, and the germline ends lie 10 bases apart. The Qiagen DNeasy kit was used to extract genomic DNA from unsorted PBMCs and from the negatively selected CD4+ and CD8+ fractions. TCR beta CDR3 regions were subjected to amplification by immunoSEQ multiplex PCR with primers that anneal to V and J segments. A synthetic immune receptor repertoire was used to minimize amplification bias, and any residual bias was removed computationally once sequencing was done. As for the authors' bioinformatics: Custom Python scripts were used to quantify repertoire diversity as the Shannon entropy index. Unsorted, CD4+ and CD8+ repertoires were examined separately, except in combined analyses, for which CD4+ and CD8+ sequences were merged in silico. A clone counted as expanded when the clone's frequency after treatment rose at least 2-fold relative to C1D1, and clones undetected at baseline were given a pseudocount of 0.5. Singleton clones were defined as clones with 0 or 1 copy at C1D1, and non-singleton clones were defined as clones with 2 or more copies. Clones expanded in unsorted samples were annotated as CD4+, CD8+ or unknown by matching protein sequences in sorted samples from the same patient. Wilcoxon tests on paired samples were used to test diversity changes from C1D1 to C4D1. TCRdb re-hosts the immuneACCESS table, in-frame sequences only. Its copies lack some clones; in the studies checked, an unresolved V gene accounts for under half of them, and the cause for the rest is not known. V and J calls and clone size are those listed in that table; D and trimming were worked out from the DNA. The sample records roughly 60,000 clones, about 92% of which are singletons. The ten largest clones capture approximately 8% of the sample.

Worth noting for this clone: This receptor's antigen is unknown. Base quality data are lacking; no much larger clone is found one base away.

The label giving this sample's time point can be read as: cycle 4 day 1 (C4D1), after less than 7 weeks of nivolumab. Every trial patient had relapsed following autologous stem cell transplantation, and prior brentuximab vedotin exposure was what differed among cohorts A, B and C. The trial cohort was composed of roughly 60 patients with relapsed/refractory classical Hodgkin lymphoma, for whom complete response, partial response or progressive disease was recorded as best overall response. Trial patients were treated with single-agent nivolumab in the multi-cohort phase II CheckMate 205 trial. An independent review committee assessed best overall response by applying the 2007 International Working Group response criteria. Trial PBMCs were obtained immediately prior to nivolumab initiation (C1D1) and on therapy at cycle 2 day 1 and cycle 4 day 1. Peripheral blood was collected in 8 mL Vacutainer Cell Preparation Tubes, from which PBMCs were isolated by centrifugation and then cryopreserved.

The full study reports these points: By C4D1, a significant rise was seen in CD4+ TCR diversity but not in CD8+ TCR diversity (p=0.0027 vs p=0.16), and the rise was most apparent among complete responders (p=0.02). Diversity was lower in patients who began nivolumab less than 1 year after ASCT, so these patients were left out of later analyses to avoid confounding by immune reconstitution. Trial patients with a complete response had baseline diversity similar to that of newly diagnosed patients, while partial responders and progressors had significantly lower diversity. Baseline TCR diversity was reported as lower in newly diagnosed patients than in healthy donors, and lower still in relapsed/refractory patients. The study covered only a single clinical trial cohort, and the causes of the repertoire differences, possibly disease activity or prior therapy, were still not defined.

The rearranged segments are TRBV7-2 and TRBJ2-1, with the D segment identity uncertain. This receptor was identified in a human donor with classical Hodgkin lymphoma. This specimen consisted of peripheral blood mononuclear cells (PBMCs), obtained before the fourth cycle of nivolumab. The CDR3 reads CASSLGFYNEQFF. The sequence in DNA is TGTGCCAGCAGTTTGGGATTTTACAATGAGCAGTTCTTC. Outside the CDR3, residues come from the reference TRBV7-2 and TRBJ2-1 proteins, so the full variable domain is: GAGVSQSPSNKVTEKGKDVELRCDPISGHTALYWYRQSLGQGLEFLIYFQGNSAPDKSGLPSDRFSAERTGGSVSTLTIQRTQQEDSAVYLCASSLGFYNEQFFGPGTRLTVL.